The clone carrying this T cell receptor beta chain has a count of ten or more. This sample is part of a study of molecular identifiers for immune sequencing clone quantification. Via MiXCR, TCRdb re-called the PCR reads, giving one row per CDR3 protein. The table records about 640,000 distinct CDR3 sequences, just under 20% of them present only once. Germline CDR1 reads SEHNR; CDR2 reads FQNEAQ (reference sequence). V shed 5 bases and J shed 12 bases, with 27 bases lying between them. The CDR3 totals 16 residues. The TCR sequence derives from a human donor in good health. Some libraries in this study had Jurkat cell RNA spiked in. The source material was naive CD8+ T cells from blood, with Jurkat cell RNA spiked in. As to subset: FACS-sorted CD8+CD4-CCR7+CD45RA+ naive T cells. The chain employs TRBV7-9 and TRBJ2-3; D call uncertain. The CDR3 sequence is CASSLTESDPYTPQYF. The CDR3 nucleotides read TGTGCCAGCAGCCTTACAGAAAGTGACCCTTACACCCCCCAGTATTTT.